Below are 5 T cell receptor beta chains sequenced from a single sample in a study of cytomegalovirus exposure and HLA in healthy donors. The PCR was carried out with 60 Vbeta primers and 13 Jbeta primers. Sequencing was performed with immunoSEQ multiplex PCR; in TCRdb, only in-frame clones are kept and a portion is missing. Here the sample table reports 150,000 to 250,000 clones. Sequencing was performed on PBMCs. These receptors came from a boy aged 10-17 years in good health and CMV-seronegative.

The chain couples TRBV19 to TRBJ1-1; TRBD1 might be the D (5 bases). The V end lost 4 bases, the J end lost 1 base, and 10 bases lay between the germline ends. The V gene's germline CDR1 is LNHDA and CDR2 SQIVND (reference sequence). The CDR3 loop spans 14 amino acids. The CDR3 nucleotides are TGTGCCAGTAGTACCAATACAGGGAACACTGAAGCTTTCTTT. Its protein product is CASSTNTGNTEAFF.

V gene TRBV19 combines with J gene TRBJ2-1; tentative D call: TRBD2 (5 bases). In germline, CDR1 is LNHDA, CDR2 SQIVND (reference sequence). Trimming took off 7 bases at V and 5 bases at J, with 15 bases between the two ends. This CDR3 comprises 14 residues. The CDR3 DNA reads TGTGCCAGTACACGCGGGCCCTTTAACAATGAGCAGTTCTTC. Residues: CASTRGPFNNEQFF.

The V gene is TRBV15, the J gene TRBJ2-5, with 9 bases identical to TRBD2. This CDR3 spans 16 amino acids. V trimming: 4 bases; J trimming: 3 bases; junction bases outside the gene matches: 9. Germline values: CDR1 LNHNV, CDR2 YYDKDF (reference sequence). Written as DNA, the CDR3 is TGTGCCACCAGCACCCTAGCGGGGTCACGGGAAGAGACCCAGTACTTC. Translating gives CATSTLAGSREETQYF.

The chain employs TRBV27 and TRBJ1-2; TRBD1 might be the D (6 bases). Trimming left V 6 bases short and J 5 bases short, with 22 bases between. CDR1 is MNHEY and CDR2 is SMNVEV in the germline V gene (reference sequence). This CDR3 region has 16 residues. CDR3 sequence (DNA): TGTGCCAGCAGCTACTCAAGGGGGGGGGCAAGGTATGGCTACACCTTC. This sequence encodes CASSYSRGGARYGYTF.

The chain couples TRBV7-9 to TRBJ2-5, with 8 bases lining up with TRBD2. In germline, CDR1 is SEHNR, CDR2 FQNEAQ (reference sequence). There are 15 residues in the CDR3. J gave up 2 bases and V 7 bases, and 9 bases lay outside the gene matches. CDR3 sequence (DNA): TGTGCCAGCAATGGGCGCGGGGGGTTACAAGAGACCCAGTACTTC. This translates into CASNGRGGLQETQYF.